Presented here are 13 T cell receptor beta chains from one specimen sequenced in a study of blood T cell repertoires in COVID-19 (dated by TCRdb to about 2020). The protocol used for the library was the immunoSEQ multiplex PCR assay. This is the immuneACCESS table as TCRdb keeps it, with only in-frame sequences that have V and J called. A part of the clones is gone; compared with another copy, unresolved V genes explain less than half, and the rest is unexplained. The sample has over 150,000 clones on record, around nine tenths of them singletons. The biggest ten clones account for around 1.1% of the sample. The sequencing sample was made of peripheral blood. The source is a man aged 25-40 years with acute or convalescent COVID-19.

This chain links TRBV3-1 (or the pseudogene TRBV3-2) with TRBJ1-3; the D is unclear. In germline, CDR1 is LGHDT, CDR2 YNNKEL (reference sequence). The CDR3 consists of 13 residues. The ends were cut back, 1 base at V and 3 bases at J, with 4 bases in the middle. This CDR3 is CASSQVRGNTIYF. CDR3 coding DNA: TGTGCCAGCAGCCAAGTTCGTGGAAACACCATATATTTT.

The genes are TRBV29-1 and TRBJ2-5, with a weak D call TRBD2 (5 bases). V lost 6 bases and J lost 4, with 12 bases in between. There are 12 residues in the CDR3. CDR1 is SQVTM, CDR2 ANQGSEA, per germline. This CDR3 reads CSVGTRGETQYF. The CDR3 DNA reads as TGCAGCGTCGGCACTAGAGGAGAGACCCAGTACTTC.

The CDR3: CASSQDLGTGKLSGELFF. The CDR3 nucleotides read TGTGCCAGCAGCCAAGATTTGGGGACAGGGAAGTTATCCGGGGAGCTGTTTTTT. J is TRBJ2-2 and V is TRBV3-1 (or the pseudogene TRBV3-2); TRBD1 aligns across 9 bases. Germline V lookup: CDR1 LGHDT, CDR2 YNNKEL (reference sequence). CDR3 length: 18 amino acids. The junction had 11 bases not matched to a gene; V was cut back by 0 bases and J by 6 bases.

The chain carries TRBV27 and TRBJ2-4; 12 nucleotides match TRBD2. CDR1 and CDR2 (germline): MNHEY, SMNVEV (reference sequence). The CDR3 length is 18 residues. V shed 4 bases and J 0 bases; nucleotides not matched to a gene: 7. CDR3 region: CASSSGLAGNLAKNIQYF. CDR3 sequence (DNA): TGTGCCAGCAGTTCTGGACTAGCGGGAAATCTAGCCAAAAACATTCAGTACTTC.

The chain is built from TRBV28 and TRBJ1-2, with D maybe TRBD1 (5 bases). Germline V gene data show CDR1 as MDHEN and CDR2 as SYDVKM. The CDR3 is made up of 14 amino acids. Trimming removed 7 bases from V and 4 bases from J, with 16 bases in between. CDR3 loop: CASTSYGGTYGYTF. In nucleotides, the CDR3 is TGTGCCAGCACGTCCTATGGGGGGACCTATGGCTACACCTTC.

The chain is built from TRBV11-2 and TRBJ2-4; 9 positions match TRBD1. Germline trimming cut 5 bases from V and 7 bases from J; bases unmatched to any gene: 18. Germline CDR1 is SGHAT and CDR2 is FQNNGV. This CDR3 is 18 amino acids long. CDR3 DNA: TGTGCCAGCAGCCTCATCGGTAGACAGGGGGTTCCCAGGAACATTCAGTACTTC. It is translated as CASSLIGRQGVPRNIQYF. Looking up the rest from reference TRBV11-2 and TRBJ2-4 gives the full variable domain: EAGVAQSPRYKIIEKRQSVAFWCNPISGHATLYWYQQILGQGPKLLIQFQNNGVVDDSQLPKDRFSAERLKGVDSTLKIQPAKLEDSAVYLCASSLIGRQGVPRNIQYFGAGTRLSVL.

CDR3 sequence: CASSLIGLERNEQFF. For the CDR3, the DNA is TGCGCCAGCAGCTTGATCGGACTAGAGCGCAATGAGCAGTTCTTC. The V call is TRBV5-1, the J call TRBJ2-1, with TRBD2 identical over 7 bases. V dropped 1 base and J dropped 6; count of bases not matched to a gene: 7. The germline gives CDR1 SGHRS, CDR2 YFSETQ. CDR3 length: 15 residues. The complete variable domain, with remaining parts taken from reference TRBV5-1 and TRBJ2-1, reads KAGVTQTPRYLIKTRGQQVTLSCSPISGHRSVSWYQQTPGQGLQFLFEYFSETQRNKGNFPGRFSGRQFSNSRSEMNVSTLELGDSALYLCASSLIGLERNEQFFGPGTRLTVL.

The gene calls are TRBV10-3 and TRBJ1-1; 9 positions agree with TRBD1. Germline loops: CDR1 ENHRY, CDR2 SYGVKD. V gave up 4 bases and J gave up 10 bases; unmatched junction bases: 10. This CDR3 has 14 amino acids. In DNA, the CDR3 is TGTGCCATCAGTGCACAGGGGGCTCGAAACGGAGCTTTCTTT. Protein product: CAISAQGARNGAFF.

The chain employs TRBV6-4 and TRBJ1-1; no firm D call. The CDR3 runs to 15 residues. Trimming took off 4 bases at V and 1 base at J, with 13 bases between the two ends. Germline V gene lookup returns CDR1 MRHNA and CDR2 SNTAGT. The CDR3 sequence is CASSVENSKNTEAFF. DNA of the CDR3: TGTGCCAGCAGTGTTGAGAATTCTAAGAACACTGAAGCTTTCTTT.

The chain couples TRBV19 to TRBJ2-5; 7 nucleotides line up with TRBD1. CDR1 and CDR2 (germline): LNHDA, SQIVND (reference sequence). Trimming cost V 7 bases and J 4 bases; bases outside gene matches: 12. The CDR3 extends over 15 amino acids. The CDR3 DNA reads TGTGCCAGTAAGTTCCGGAACGACAGGGCAGAGACCCAGTACTTC. This gives the protein CASKFRNDRAETQYF.

The chain couples TRBV4-1 to TRBJ1-5, with D possibly TRBD1 on 6 matching bases. This CDR3 is built from 14 residues. Germline V gives CDR1 MGHRA, CDR2 YSYEKL. V lost 4 bases to trimming and J lost 0 bases, with 7 bases between them. The CDR3 coding sequence is TGCGCCAGCAGCCGACAGGATAGCAATCAGCCCCAGCATTTT. This encodes CASSRQDSNQPQHF.

This clone was seen a single time. The J gene is TRBJ2-2, the V gene TRBV4-2, with 7 nucleotides matching TRBD2. J was trimmed by 6 bases and V by 0 bases; bases with no gene match: 7. The CDR3 consists of 16 residues. Germline V gene data show CDR1 as LGHNA and CDR2 as YNFKEQ. CDR3 bases: TGTGCCAGCAGCCAAGAGATGTGGACTAGTGCCGGGGAGCTGTTTTTT. Its translation: CASSQEMWTSAGELFF.

This clone appeared a few times. The chain couples TRBV20-1 to TRBJ1-1; D is perhaps TRBD1 (6 bases). The germline CDR1 and CDR2 sequences are DFQATT and SNEGSKA (reference sequence). The CDR3 has 11 amino acids. V was pared by 6 bases and J by 1 base, with 6 bases between. This CDR3 is CSAGGNTEAFF. DNA of the CDR3: TGCAGTGCAGGGGGGAACACTGAAGCTTTCTTT.